A selection of T cell receptor beta chains follows, all from one sample in a study of control samples from healthy donors and cancer patients. Sequencing used immunoSEQ multiplex PCR; TCRdb keeps in-frame clones, though not all of them. Among roughly 130,000 clones, roughly 90% were seen once, and the ten largest hold more than 2.5%. The sequenced material came from blood. These receptors all come from a man aged 50 or older in good health. The CDR3 runs from the conserved cysteine through the conserved F or W. The D gene is left open where the match is weak. Not all rows give a size; the values are once, few, many and, for expanded clones, a class.

14,TRBJ2-5,-,TRBD2,TRBV6-6,TGTGCCAGCAGCCGCGGAGCGGGGCAAGAGACCCAGTACTTC,CASSRGAGQETQYF
16,TRBJ1-6,-,-,TRBV19,TGTGCCAGTAGTATTCTTCGGAAAGGGGTAAGATCACCCCTCCACTTT,CASSILRKGVRSPLHF
14,TRBJ1-1,-,TRBD1,TRBV4-1,TGCGCCAGCAGCAGGATCAGGGGGATGACTGAAGCTTTCTTT,CASSRIRGMTEAFF
16,TRBJ2-3,-,-,TRBV5-1,TGCGCCAGCAGCTTGGTTTCCTTTTGGAACACAGATACGCAGTATTTT,CASSLVSFWNTDTQYF
14,TRBJ1-4,-,-,TRBV27,TGTGCCAGCAGGGGGACACTGACTAATGAAAAACTGTTTTTT,CASRGTLTNEKLFF
14,TRBJ2-1,-,TRBD2,TRBV5-4,TGTGCATCGCAGCGGGGAGCCTCCTACAATGAGCAGTTCTTC,CASQRGASYNEQFF
13,TRBJ1-1,once,-,TRBV6-5,TGTGCCAGCAGTTACGAGGGGGTTACTGAAGCTTTCTTT,CASSYEGVTEAFF
18,TRBJ2-3,once,TRBD1,TRBV24-1,TGTGCCACCAGTGATTTCCTTACGGGACAGGAGGTCACAGATACGCAGTATTTT,CATSDFLTGQEVTDTQYF
15,TRBJ1-1,-,-,TRBV11-3,TGTGCCAGCAGTCGACGGACCATCAGGGCCACTGAAGCTTTCTTT,CASSRRTIRATEAFF
13,TRBJ2-7,-,-,TRBV5-1,TGCGCCAGCAGCTTGGCCCAGCAATACGAGCAGTACTTC,CASSLAQQYEQYF
11,TRBJ2-7,once,TRBD2,TRBV19,TGTGGGACTAGTAACTCCTACGAGCAGTACTTC,CGTSNSYEQYF
16,TRBJ1-1,-,-,TRBV7-8,TGTGCCAGCAGCTTCGACTCCGTAACCATGAACACTGAAGCTTTCTTT,CASSFDSVTMNTEAFF
15,TRBJ2-5,once,-,TRBV7-9,TGTGCCAGCAGCTTAGCTATAGCCGGACAAGAGACCCAGTACTTC,CASSLAIAGQETQYF
12,TRBJ2-7,-,TRBD2,TRBV28,TGTGCCAGCAGTTTCCCCGGGGGGGGGCAGTACTTC,CASSFPGGGQYF
14,TRBJ1-2,-,TRBD1,TRBV5-4,TGTGCCAGCAGCCGGGACAGCCTATACTCGGGCTACACCTTC,CASSRDSLYSGYTF
17,TRBJ1-5,-,-,TRBV21-1,TGTGCCAGCAGCCGATTCAGAGGGGCAGTTCCCAATCAGCCCCAGCATTTT,CASSRFRGAVPNQPQHF
14,TRBJ2-2,-,TRBD2,TRBV6-6,TGTGCCAGCAGTTACTCTAGCGGGGGGGCGGAGCTGTTTTTT,CASSYSSGGAELFF
15,TRBJ1-3,-,-,TRBV5-1,TGCGCCAGCAGCTTGGCGGGGATGGCTGGAAACACCATATATTTT,CASSLAGMAGNTIYF
15,TRBJ1-1,-,-,TRBV6-1,TGTGCCAGCAGTGATGCCTCTCGGGGGAGGAATGAAGCTTTCTTT,CASSDASRGRNEAFF
13,TRBJ2-1,-,TRBD2,TRBV2,TGTGCCAGCAGAGCGGGGACCTACAATGAGCAGTTCTTC,CASRAGTYNEQFF
17,TRBJ1-5,-,-,TRBV27,TGTGCCAGCAGTTTTCTGGGGACGGGTGGTCCAAATCAGCCCCAGCATTTT,CASSFLGTGGPNQPQHF
13,TRBJ1-5,-,-,TRBV30,TGTGCCTGGAGCGCGCATAGCAATCAGCCCCAGCATTTT,CAWSAHSNQPQHF
13,TRBJ2-5,once,-,TRBV7-2,TGTGCCAGCAGCGTAGGACTATTGGAGACCCAGTACTTC,CASSVGLLETQYF
13,TRBJ1-5,-,-,TRBV5-1,TGCGCCAGCAGCTTGGGCGGAGATCAGCCCCAGCATTTT,CASSLGGDQPQHF
14,TRBJ2-1,few,-,TRBV18,TGTGCCAGCTCACCACTCGTTTCTCGGAATGAGCAGTTCTTC,CASSPLVSRNEQFF
15,TRBJ2-2,-,-,TRBV5-1,TGCGCCAGCAGCTCCTATTCCGGGAACACCGGGGAGCTGTTTTTT,CASSSYSGNTGELFF
13,TRBJ1-6,-,-,TRBV30,TGTGCCTGGAGTGGAGGCGGAAATTCACCCCTCCACTTT,CAWSGGGNSPLHF
16,TRBJ2-3,-,TRBD2,TRBV9,TGTGCCAGCAGCCCCGGGACTAGCGGAGGCACAGATACGCAGTATTTT,CASSPGTSGGTDTQYF
16,TRBJ2-2,-,TRBD1,TRBV7-3,TGTGCCAGCAGGGCCTCCGGGACAGGGCAAACCGGGGAGCTGTTTTTT,CASRASGTGQTGELFF
13,TRBJ2-5,-,-,TRBV7-2,TGTGCCAGCAGCCCCTCCCACCAAGAGACCCAGTACTTC,CASSPSHQETQYF
15,TRBJ2-5,-,TRBD1,TRBV13,TGTGCCAGCAGCGGGACAGGGGGCCCGGCGGAGACCCAGTACTTC,CASSGTGGPAETQYF
13,TRBJ1-4,-,-,TRBV27,TGTGCCAGCGCCTTGTGGGGGAATGAAAAACTGTTTTTT,CASALWGNEKLFF
17,TRBJ2-1,-,-,TRBV7-9,TGTGCCAGCAGCTTAGGTGGTGGCAGGTCGACCTACAATGAGCAGTTCTTC,CASSLGGGRSTYNEQFF
16,TRBJ2-7,few,-,TRBV5-1,TGCGCCAGCAGCCTCCCCAGGGAGATTTTCTACTACGAGCAGTACTTC,CASSLPREIFYYEQYF
16,TRBJ1-5,few,TRBD1,TRBV9,TGTGCCAGCAGCGCGACAGGGGACCATCTGAATCAGCCCCAGCATTTT,CASSATGDHLNQPQHF
15,TRBJ1-2,-,TRBD1,TRBV5-1,TGCGCCAGCAGCCTTACCGGGACAGGGGACTATGGCTACACCTTC,CASSLTGTGDYGYTF
15,TRBJ2-7,-,TRBD1,TRBV18,TGTGCCAGCTCACCAGGACAGGGGGCGTCCTACGAGCAGTACTTC,CASSPGQGASYEQYF
11,TRBJ2-7,-,-,TRBV2,TGTGCCAGCAGTGACGTGGGGGAGCAGTACTTC,CASSDVGEQYF
15,TRBJ2-7,-,TRBD1,TRBV19,TGTGCCAGTAGTGGGGCCGGGACAGCAGCCTACGAGCAGTACTTC,CASSGAGTAAYEQYF
11,TRBJ2-1,few,-,TRBV6-5,TGTGCCAGCAGAACAACCGATGAGCAGTTCTTC,CASRTTDEQFF
15,TRBJ1-3,-,-,TRBV7-2,TGTGCCAGCAGCTTCAATGGGATGCGGGGAAACACCATATATTTT,CASSFNGMRGNTIYF
14,TRBJ2-7,-,-,TRBV19,TGTGCCAGTAGTATTCGGGCAGACACATACGAGCAGTACTTC,CASSIRADTYEQYF
13,TRBJ2-7,once,-,TRBV3-1/TRBV3-2,TGTGCCAGCAGCCAAGATCTAGTGGACGAGCAGTACTTC,CASSQDLVDEQYF
14,TRBJ2-2,-,-,TRBV7-9,TGTGCCAGCAGCTTATCGGGGACTACCGGGGAGCTGTTTTTT,CASSLSGTTGELFF
14,TRBJ2-7,-,-,TRBV3-1/TRBV3-2,TGTGCCAGCAGCCACCCGGGACCCCTCTACGAGCAGTACTTC,CASSHPGPLYEQYF
15,TRBJ1-4,once,TRBD1,TRBV19,TGTGCCAGTAGTATCCCGGGACAGACTAATGAAAAACTGTTTTTT,CASSIPGQTNEKLFF
16,TRBJ1-3,-,-,TRBV24-1,TGTGCCACCAGTGAGGGGGCTTTGAGCTCTGGAAACACCATATATTTT,CATSEGALSSGNTIYF
13,TRBJ2-7,-,-,TRBV10-3,TGTGCCATCAGTGAGTCGACGGGCTACGAGCAGTACTTC,CAISESTGYEQYF
15,TRBJ1-5,once,-,TRBV5-1,TGCGCCAGCAGCGTGGACGACCCAGCCAATCAGCCCCAGCATTTT,CASSVDDPANQPQHF
12,TRBJ1-2,-,-,TRBV29-1,TGCAGCGTTGAAGAACTTCAGCGAGGCTACACCTTC,CSVEELQRGYTF
14,TRBJ1-3,-,-,TRBV5-6,TGTGCCAGCAGCCCACCGGGGGCCAAAAACGCCATATATTTT,CASSPPGAKNAIYF
12,TRBJ1-2,-,-,TRBV29-1,TGCAGCGTTGAAGGCTTAGGAGGAGGCTACACCTTC,CSVEGLGGGYTF
15,TRBJ2-4,-,-,TRBV6-5,TGTGCCAGCAGTTACTCGGTCTCCCTCGGGAACATTCAGTACTTC,CASSYSVSLGNIQYF